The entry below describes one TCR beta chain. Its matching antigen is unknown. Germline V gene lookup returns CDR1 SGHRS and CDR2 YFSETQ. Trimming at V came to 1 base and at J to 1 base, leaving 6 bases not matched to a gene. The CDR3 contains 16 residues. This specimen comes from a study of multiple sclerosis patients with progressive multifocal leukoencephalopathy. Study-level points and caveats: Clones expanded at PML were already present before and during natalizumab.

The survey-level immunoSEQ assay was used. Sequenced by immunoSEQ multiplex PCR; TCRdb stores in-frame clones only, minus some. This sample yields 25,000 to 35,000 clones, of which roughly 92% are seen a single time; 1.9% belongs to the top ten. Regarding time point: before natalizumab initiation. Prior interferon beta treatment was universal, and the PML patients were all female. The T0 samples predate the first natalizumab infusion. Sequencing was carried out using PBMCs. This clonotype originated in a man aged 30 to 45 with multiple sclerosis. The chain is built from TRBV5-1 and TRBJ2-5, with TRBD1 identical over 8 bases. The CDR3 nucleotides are TGCGCCAGCAGCTTGTCCCAAACAGGGGGCCAAGAGACCCAGTACTTC. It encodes CASSLSQTGGQETQYF.